The clone carrying this T cell receptor beta chain was seen only once. The donors were part of the 120-subject validation cohort, which stood apart from the roughly 680-subject first cohort. CDR3 length: 13 residues. The J segment lost 12 bases and the V segment lost 6 bases, leaving 14 bases of the junction unmatched. Germline CDR1 and CDR2: MDHEN and SYDVKM. These data come from a study of cytomegalovirus exposure and HLA in healthy donors. Libraries were prepared by immunoSEQ multiplex PCR; TCRdb keeps only in-frame clonotypes and omits some of them. Of 200,000 to 250,000 clones listed, about 86% are singletons.

The rearrangement links TRBV28 to TRBJ2-7, with 7 bases fitting TRBD1. The sequencing input was PBMCs. The sequence was collected from a young man in good health and CMV-seronegative. DNA for the CDR3: TGTGCCAGCAGACCGGGACAGCCCACGGCAGGGTACTTC. Translated: CASRPGQPTAGYF.